The rows below give T cell receptor beta chains drawn from one sample of a study of regulatory T cells in long-lasting Graves disease. TCRdb fed the multiplex PCR reads into MiXCR, producing one record per CDR3 protein. The sample records about 430,000 distinct CDR3 sequences, roughly 15% being singletons. These data also featured in a second study, about T cells in Graves' hyperthyroidism and ophthalmopathy.

The material sequenced was peripheral blood mononuclear cells (PBMCs), taken at new diagnosis, from a patient treated with antithyroid drugs. These receptors were collected from a woman aged 40 to 49 with Graves disease. Both conserved end residues are trimmed from each CDR3. The D gene is left open where the match is weak. Some rows have no size entry. The others give once, few or many, or a class for an expanded clone.

J gene: TRBJ2-3; clone size: NA; V gene: TRBV6-2/TRBV6-3; D gene: TRBD2; CDR3 protein: ASSYSSGGTDTQY
J gene: TRBJ1-2; clone size: many; V gene: TRBV10-3; D gene: NA; CDR3 protein: AISESIWKGLNYGYT
J gene: TRBJ2-1; clone size: NA; V gene: TRBV10-3; D gene: TRBD2; CDR3 protein: AISDNALAGDHNEQF
J gene: TRBJ2-1; clone size: many; V gene: TRBV5-1; D gene: NA; CDR3 protein: ASSLLGVTSYNEQF
J gene: TRBJ2-7; clone size: many; V gene: TRBV30; D gene: TRBD2; CDR3 protein: AWNPSGSSYEQY
J gene: TRBJ2-7; clone size: NA; V gene: TRBV6-1; D gene: NA; CDR3 protein: ASSQLRYEQY
J gene: TRBJ1-5; clone size: NA; V gene: TRBV6-1; D gene: NA; CDR3 protein: ASTPSNQPQH
J gene: TRBJ1-1; clone size: many; V gene: TRBV2; D gene: TRBD1; CDR3 protein: ASSVPSGQSNTEAF
J gene: TRBJ2-3; clone size: few; V gene: TRBV20-1; D gene: TRBD2; CDR3 protein: SAWGTSGSQTDTQY
J gene: TRBJ2-5; clone size: many; V gene: TRBV29-1; D gene: NA; CDR3 protein: SAEGGAGRETQY
J gene: TRBJ2-7; clone size: NA; V gene: TRBV5-1; D gene: NA; CDR3 protein: ASSLSPGDSYEQY